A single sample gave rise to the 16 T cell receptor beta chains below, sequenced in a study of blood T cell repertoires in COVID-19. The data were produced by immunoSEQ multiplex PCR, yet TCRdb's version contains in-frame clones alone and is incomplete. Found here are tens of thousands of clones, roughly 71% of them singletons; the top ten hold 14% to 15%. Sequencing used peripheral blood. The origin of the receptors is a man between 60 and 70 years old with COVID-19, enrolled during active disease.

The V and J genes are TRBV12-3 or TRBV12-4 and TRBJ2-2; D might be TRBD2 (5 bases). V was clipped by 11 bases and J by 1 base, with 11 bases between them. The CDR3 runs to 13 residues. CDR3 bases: TGTGCCTCGGGTCGGGAGAACACCGGGGAGCTGTTTTTT. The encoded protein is CASGRENTGELFF.

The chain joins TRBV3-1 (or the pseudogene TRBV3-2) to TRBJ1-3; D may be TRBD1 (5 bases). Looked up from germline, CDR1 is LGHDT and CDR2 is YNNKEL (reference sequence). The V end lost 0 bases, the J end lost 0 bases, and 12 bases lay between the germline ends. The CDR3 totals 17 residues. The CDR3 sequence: CASSQDTGGSSGNTIYF. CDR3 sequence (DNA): TGTGCCAGCAGCCAAGATACGGGGGGGAGCTCTGGAAACACCATATATTTT.

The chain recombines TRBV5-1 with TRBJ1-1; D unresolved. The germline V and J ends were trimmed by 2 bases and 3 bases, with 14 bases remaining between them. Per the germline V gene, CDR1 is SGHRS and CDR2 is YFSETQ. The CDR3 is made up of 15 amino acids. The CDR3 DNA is TGCGCCAGCAGCTTTGTGGGCCCCGGGGACACTGAAGCTTTCTTT. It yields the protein CASSFVGPGDTEAFF.

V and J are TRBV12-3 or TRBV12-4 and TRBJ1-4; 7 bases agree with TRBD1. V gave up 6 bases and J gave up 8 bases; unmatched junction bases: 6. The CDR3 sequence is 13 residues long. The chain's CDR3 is CASRRDREEKLFF. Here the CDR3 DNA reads TGTGCCAGCAGACGGGACAGAGAAGAAAAACTGTTTTTT.

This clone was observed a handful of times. The CDR3 bases are TGTGCCAGCAGTGCGACCGGGACAGCTAACTATGGCTACACCTTC. Translation gives CASSATGTANYGYTF. The J gene is TRBJ1-2, the V gene TRBV6-4; TRBD1 matches 7 bases. The CDR3 has 15 residues. CDR1 is MRHNA, CDR2 SNTAGT, per germline. The V segment lost 4 bases and the J segment 0 bases; nucleotides outside the gene matches: 5.

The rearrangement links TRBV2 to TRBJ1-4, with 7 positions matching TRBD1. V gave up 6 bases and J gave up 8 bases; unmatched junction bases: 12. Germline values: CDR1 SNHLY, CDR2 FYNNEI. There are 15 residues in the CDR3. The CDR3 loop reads CASRQGGPFEEKLFF. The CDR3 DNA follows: TGTGCCAGCAGGCAAGGGGGCCCTTTCGAGGAAAAACTGTTTTTT.

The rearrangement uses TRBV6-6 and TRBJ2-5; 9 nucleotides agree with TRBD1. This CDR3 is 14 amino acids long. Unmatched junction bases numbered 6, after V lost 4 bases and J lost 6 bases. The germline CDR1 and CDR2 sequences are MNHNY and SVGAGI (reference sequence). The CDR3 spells CASSSGQGGKTQYF. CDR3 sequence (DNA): TGTGCCAGCAGTTCGGGACAGGGTGGAAAGACCCAGTACTTC.

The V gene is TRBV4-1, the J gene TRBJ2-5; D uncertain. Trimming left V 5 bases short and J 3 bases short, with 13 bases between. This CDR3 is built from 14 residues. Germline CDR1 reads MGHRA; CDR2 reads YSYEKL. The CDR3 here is CASSREINKETQYF. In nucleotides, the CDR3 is TGCGCCAGCAGCAGAGAGATTAATAAAGAGACCCAGTACTTC.

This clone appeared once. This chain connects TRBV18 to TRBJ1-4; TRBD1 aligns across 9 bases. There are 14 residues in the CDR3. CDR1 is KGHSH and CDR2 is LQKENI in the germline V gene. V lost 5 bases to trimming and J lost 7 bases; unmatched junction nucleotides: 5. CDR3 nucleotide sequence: TGTGCCAGCTCATCGGGGACAGGGAGTGAAAAACTGTTTTTT. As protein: CASSSGTGSEKLFF.

CDR3 sequence: CASSSVRETQYF. CDR3 in DNA: TGTGCCAGCAGCTCCGTTCGAGAGACCCAGTACTTC. The chain employs TRBV5-6 and TRBJ2-5; D is unresolved. Deletions cut 3 bases from V and 4 bases from J, with 7 bases between. Germline CDR1 SGHDT, CDR2 YYEEEE. CDR3 length: 12 amino acids.

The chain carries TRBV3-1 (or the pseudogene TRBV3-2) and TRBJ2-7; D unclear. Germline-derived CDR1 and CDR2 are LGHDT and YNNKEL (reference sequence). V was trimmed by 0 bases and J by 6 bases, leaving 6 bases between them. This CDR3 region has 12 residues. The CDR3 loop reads CASSQDRGEQYF. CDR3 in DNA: TGTGCCAGCAGCCAAGATCGCGGCGAGCAGTACTTC.

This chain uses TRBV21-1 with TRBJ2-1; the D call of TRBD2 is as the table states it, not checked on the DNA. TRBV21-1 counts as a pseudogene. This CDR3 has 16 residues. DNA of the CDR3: TGTGCCAGCAGCAAAGTGGCGCGGGCCTCCTACAATGAGCAGTTCTTC. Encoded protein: CASSKVARASYNEQFF.

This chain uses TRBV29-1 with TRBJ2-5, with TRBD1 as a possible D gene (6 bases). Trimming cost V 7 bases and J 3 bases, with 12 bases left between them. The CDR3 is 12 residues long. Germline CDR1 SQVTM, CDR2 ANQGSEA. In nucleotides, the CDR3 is TGCAGCGCCTTGGACAGAGAAGAGACCCAGTACTTC. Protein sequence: CSALDREETQYF.

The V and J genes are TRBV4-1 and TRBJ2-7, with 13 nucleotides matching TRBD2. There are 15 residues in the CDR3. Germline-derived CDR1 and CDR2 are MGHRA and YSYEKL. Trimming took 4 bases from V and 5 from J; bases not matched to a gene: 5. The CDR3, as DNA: TGCGCCAGCAGCCTACTAGCGGGAGGGCCCAACGAGCAGTACTTC. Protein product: CASSLLAGGPNEQYF.

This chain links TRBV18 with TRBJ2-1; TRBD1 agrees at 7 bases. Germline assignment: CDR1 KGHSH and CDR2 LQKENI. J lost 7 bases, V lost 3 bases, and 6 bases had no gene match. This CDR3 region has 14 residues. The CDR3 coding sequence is TGTGCCAGCTCACCCTGGGAACAGGGGAATGAGCAGTTCTTC. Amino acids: CASSPWEQGNEQFF.

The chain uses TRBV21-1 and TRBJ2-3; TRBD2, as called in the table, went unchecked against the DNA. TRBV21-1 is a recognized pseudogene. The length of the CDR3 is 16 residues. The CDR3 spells CASSIKRGRDTDTQYF. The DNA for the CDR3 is TGTGCCAGCAGCATCAAGCGGGGGAGAGACACAGATACGCAGTATTTT.